A single sample gave rise to the 10 T cell receptor beta chains below, sequenced in a study of blood T cells in healthy people across ages (dated by TCRdb to between 2014 and 2017). Libraries were constructed by 5' RACE. These reads were obtained on an Illumina HiSeq 2500. A second PCR of roughly 6 to 11 cycles was performed with a sample-barcoded 5' primer and a J-beta primer mix. TCRdb trimmed public reads at Q25 via fastp, called clones via MiXCR and kept in-frame beta chains. Identical CDR3 proteins give one entry, which carries the most common genes and DNA. Here the sample has about a million distinct CDR3 sequences; around two fifths occur a single time. The ten largest clones capture around 13% of the sample. Material: blood. The receptor set was obtained from a man younger than 35 in good health.

This clonotype was seen a handful of times. A much larger clone lies one base from this, so it may be a read error. The V gene is TRBV7-2, the J gene TRBJ1-2; 9 nucleotides align to TRBD1. Per the germline V gene, CDR1 is SGHTA and CDR2 is FQGNSA. This CDR3 is 12 amino acids long. The ends lost 6 bases at V and 6 bases at J; junction bases unmatched: 2. CDR3 nucleotide sequence: TGTGCCAGCAGGAGGACAGGGGATGGCTACACCTTC. It encodes CASRRTGDGYTF.

This clonotype was observed a few times. The chain recombines TRBV24-1 with TRBJ2-3; D unclear. Germline CDR1 is KGHDR and CDR2 is SFDVKD. V was shortened by 9 bases and J by 5 bases, with 14 bases between the two germline ends. The CDR3 totals 13 residues. The CDR3 DNA follows: TGTGCCACCTCCGACGGCTTCAGAGATACGCAGTATTTT. It specifies CATSDGFRDTQYF.

The chain uses TRBV20-1 and TRBJ2-7, with a possible D match to TRBD1 (6 bases). V lost 6 bases, J lost 2 bases, and 17 bases lay in between. The germline gives CDR1 DFQATT, CDR2 SNEGSKA (reference sequence). This CDR3 comprises 14 residues. The CDR3 DNA follows: TGCAGTGCCTCACCTCGCCACAGGGCCTACGAGCAGTACTTC. Protein sequence: CSASPRHRAYEQYF.

The genes are TRBV7-2 and TRBJ2-5; 9 bases align to TRBD2. The ends lost 6 bases at V and 11 bases at J; junction bases unmatched: 16. CDR1 SGHTA and CDR2 FQGNSA come from the germline V gene. The length of the CDR3 is 15 residues. The CDR3 is CASRYPGLATNEQYF. Here the CDR3 DNA reads TGTGCCAGCAGGTACCCGGGACTAGCCACCAATGAGCAGTACTTC.

V gene TRBV11-1 combines with J gene TRBJ2-3; D is uncertain. The CDR3 runs 15 residues. Trimming removed 0 bases at V and 1 base at J, with 8 bases between. The germline gives CDR1 SGHAT, CDR2 FQDESV (reference sequence). In DNA form, the CDR3 reads TGTGCCAGCAGCTTAGCTCCCACCCGCACAGATACGCAGTATTTT. Encoded protein: CASSLAPTRTDTQYF.

A remark on this clonotype: At one end, the junction sequence differs from germline, possibly due to a read error. V gene TRBV5-1 combines with J gene TRBJ2-2, with a tentative D call TRBD2 (5 bases). The CDR3 length is 16 residues. Looked up from germline, CDR1 is SGHRS and CDR2 is YFSETQ. The CDR3 sequence: CVSSLEATPNTGELFF. CDR3 in DNA: TGCGTCAGCAGCTTGGAGGCGACACCAAACACCGGGGAGCTGTTTTTT.

The V and J genes are TRBV7-2 and TRBJ2-4, with D possibly matching TRBD2 (6 bases). The end of the DNA is better explained by TRBJ2-7, so the J call may be wrong. The CDR3 sequence is 15 residues long. Germline V lookup: CDR1 SGHTA, CDR2 FQGNSA. The CDR3 loop is CASSSRDLGGYEQYF. DNA of the CDR3: TGTGCCAGCAGCTCTCGGGACCTCGGGGGTTACGAGCAGTACTTC.

Only one count was recorded for this clonotype. CDR3: CSAEQGNYYEQYF. CDR3 coding DNA: TGCAGTGCGGAACAGGGGAATTACTACGAGCAGTACTTC. This chain uses TRBV20-1 with TRBJ2-7; 7 nucleotides line up with TRBD1. The CDR3 has 13 amino acids. V dropped 6 bases and J dropped 3; count of bases not matched to a gene: 8. Germline-derived CDR1 and CDR2 are DFQATT and SNEGSKA (reference sequence).

There are a few counts of this clonotype. The V gene is TRBV12-3 or TRBV12-4, the J gene TRBJ1-5, with TRBD1 matching over 11 bases. The junction had 2 bases not matched to a gene; V was cut back by 6 bases and J by 7 bases. The CDR3 has 13 amino acids. Here the CDR3 reads CASRGQGAQPQHF. The CDR3 region has the DNA TGTGCCAGCAGAGGACAGGGGGCCCAGCCCCAGCATTTT.

To note about this clonotype: The junction differs from germline at one of its ends, possibly a read error. The chain joins TRBV4-2 to TRBJ1-6; D is uncertain. The CDR3 loop spans 14 amino acids. CDR1 is LGHNA and CDR2 is YNFKEQ in the germline V gene. This chain's CDR3 is CASSQESANSPPHF. The CDR3 region has the DNA TGTGCCAGCAGCCAAGAGTCAGCCAATTCACCCCCCCACTTT.